This T cell receptor beta chain originates from a study of blood T cells in healthy people across ages. Per sample, at least 5.5 micrograms of total RNA were extracted. The authors ran a second PCR of 7 to 11 cycles using a sample-barcoded 5' primer and a J-beta primer mix. Researchers report that a template-switch adaptor with 12 random nucleotides tagged each cDNA molecule. Researchers report that each sample yielded at least 2.5 million CDR3-containing paired-end reads. TCRdb processed the 5' RACE reads anew with MiXCR; each CDR3 protein has one entry. The sample yields more than 550,000 distinct CDR3 sequences, over 20% seen once. Regarding the study as a whole: Diversity of TCR beta per million T cells declined in a roughly linear way with age.

A few counts support this clonotype. Its antigen is as yet unknown. Specimen: blood. The receptor's source is a man between 65 and 85 years old in good health.

The CDR3 sequence: CSISSGEETQYF. The DNA of the CDR3 is TGCAGCATTAGCAGCGGAGAAGAGACCCAGTACTTC. This chain connects TRBV29-1 to TRBJ2-5; a weak D match, TRBD2 (5 bases). The CDR3 spans 12 residues. The germline V gene encodes CDR1 SQVTM and CDR2 ANQGSEA. V was shortened by 8 bases and J by 3 bases, with 13 bases between the two germline ends.